Listed below are T cell receptor beta chains from one sample, sequenced in a study of read filtering for tumor transcriptome and immune sequencing. A single record per CDR3 protein comes from TCRdb applying MiXCR to the reads. The sample carries 35,000 to 50,000 distinct CDR3 sequences, around 21% recorded once. The sample consisted of a population of CD138-negative cells sorted from bone marrow. All receptors come from a donor at least 40 years old with multiple myeloma. Each CDR3 is given with its conserved first and last residue. The D gene is left open where the match is weak. Clone size, where shown, is once, few, many, or a class for clones that have expanded.

clone size: many; J gene: TRBJ2-2; V gene: TRBV5-1; D gene: -; CDR3 protein: CASSLVVRSNTGELFF; CDR3 DNA: TGCGCCAGCAGCTTGGTTGTCAGGTCGAACACCGGGGAGCTGTTTTTT
clone size: many; J gene: TRBJ1-1; V gene: TRBV6-1; D gene: TRBD1; CDR3 protein: CASSMGQLEAFF; CDR3 DNA: TGTGCCAGCAGCATGGGACAGCTTGAAGCTTTCTTT
clone size: many; J gene: TRBJ2-1; V gene: TRBV18; D gene: TRBD1; CDR3 protein: CASSPPGQYNEQFF; CDR3 DNA: TGTGCCAGCTCACCACCGGGACAGTACAATGAGCAGTTCTTC
clone size: many; J gene: TRBJ2-7; V gene: TRBV29-1; D gene: TRBD1; CDR3 protein: CSAMTGATYEQYF; CDR3 DNA: TGCAGCGCCATGACAGGGGCCACCTACGAGCAGTACTTC
clone size: -; J gene: TRBJ1-2; V gene: TRBV29-1; D gene: -; CDR3 protein: CSLWGDGGYTF; CDR3 DNA: TGCAGCCTGTGGGGGGATGGCGGCTACACCTTC
clone size: many; J gene: TRBJ2-3; V gene: TRBV6-5; D gene: -; CDR3 protein: CASSNPGAGTDTQYF; CDR3 DNA: TGTGCCAGCAGTAATCCAGGGGCCGGCACAGATACGCAGTATTTT
clone size: many; J gene: TRBJ2-5; V gene: TRBV20-1; D gene: -; CDR3 protein: CSARSTVGQETQYF; CDR3 DNA: TGCAGTGCTAGGAGTACCGTCGGTCAAGAGACCCAGTACTTC
clone size: -; J gene: TRBJ2-1; V gene: TRBV24-1; D gene: TRBD2; CDR3 protein: CATSDTGTSGSYNEQFF; CDR3 DNA: TGTGCCACCAGTGATACCGGGACTAGCGGGAGCTACAATGAGCAGTTCTTC
clone size: -; J gene: TRBJ1-5; V gene: TRBV7-2; D gene: TRBD1; CDR3 protein: CASSSDRLGGQPQHF; CDR3 DNA: TGTGCCAGCAGCTCGGACAGGCTCGGGGGTCAGCCCCAGCATTTT
clone size: many; J gene: TRBJ2-5; V gene: TRBV29-1; D gene: -; CDR3 protein: CSVVPTWGETQYF; CDR3 DNA: TGCAGCGTGGTCCCAACCTGGGGAGAGACCCAGTACTTC
clone size: -; J gene: TRBJ2-3; V gene: TRBV29-1; D gene: TRBD2; CDR3 protein: CSVTRGSGDTQYF; CDR3 DNA: TGCAGCGTGACACGCGGGAGTGGAGATACGCAGTATTTT
clone size: -; J gene: TRBJ1-2; V gene: TRBV10-3; D gene: TRBD1; CDR3 protein: CAISGDRGGVGYTF; CDR3 DNA: TGTGCCATCAGCGGCGACAGGGGAGGAGTTGGCTACACCTTC
clone size: once; J gene: TRBJ1-1; V gene: TRBV6-1; D gene: TRBD1; CDR3 protein: CASSASSGTAAGGAFF; CDR3 DNA: TGTGCCAGCAGTGCTTCCTCCGGGACAGCTGCGGGTGGGGCTTTCTTT
clone size: many; J gene: TRBJ1-1; V gene: TRBV5-6; D gene: TRBD1; CDR3 protein: CASSFLGQGNTEAFF; CDR3 DNA: TGTGCCAGCAGCTTTCTTGGACAGGGGAACACTGAAGCTTTCTTT
clone size: few; J gene: TRBJ2-2; V gene: TRBV3-1; D gene: TRBD1; CDR3 protein: CASSQRTGGIWYGELFF; CDR3 DNA: TGTGCCAGCAGCCAAAGGACAGGGGGCATTTGGTACGGGGAGCTGTTTTTT
clone size: many; J gene: TRBJ1-1; V gene: TRBV2; D gene: TRBD1; CDR3 protein: CASNGQGDTEAFF; CDR3 DNA: TGTGCCAGCAACGGACAGGGGGATACTGAAGCTTTCTTT
clone size: many; J gene: TRBJ2-3; V gene: TRBV20-1; D gene: -; CDR3 protein: CSARRLDADTQYF; CDR3 DNA: TGCAGTGCTAGAAGACTAGACGCAGATACGCAGTATTTT
clone size: -; J gene: TRBJ2-3; V gene: TRBV20-1; D gene: -; CDR3 protein: CSAPSGRLIDTQYF; CDR3 DNA: TGCAGTGCGCCATCGGGACGCCTCATAGATACGCAGTATTTT
clone size: many; J gene: TRBJ2-1; V gene: TRBV7-8; D gene: TRBD1; CDR3 protein: CASSLVPGQLYNEQFF; CDR3 DNA: TGTGCCAGCAGCTTAGTTCCGGGACAGCTATACAATGAGCAGTTCTTC
clone size: many; J gene: TRBJ2-5; V gene: TRBV12-3/TRBV12-4; D gene: TRBD2; CDR3 protein: CASSLVGASGETQYF; CDR3 DNA: TGTGCCAGCAGTTTAGTAGGGGCTAGCGGCGAGACCCAGTACTTC
clone size: many; J gene: TRBJ2-3; V gene: TRBV4-1; D gene: TRBD1; CDR3 protein: CASSLTPGTGVADTQYF; CDR3 DNA: TGCGCCAGCAGCCTCACCCCCGGGACAGGGGTTGCAGATACGCAGTATTTT
clone size: few; J gene: TRBJ2-4; V gene: TRBV7-9; D gene: TRBD1; CDR3 protein: CASSLTGVAKNIQYF; CDR3 DNA: TGTGCCAGCAGCTTAACAGGGGTGGCCAAAAACATTCAGTACTTC
clone size: -; J gene: TRBJ1-1; V gene: TRBV29-1; D gene: -; CDR3 protein: CSVEHDWGAFF; CDR3 DNA: TGCAGCGTTGAACACGACTGGGGGGCTTTCTTT
clone size: many; J gene: TRBJ2-1; V gene: TRBV14; D gene: TRBD2; CDR3 protein: CASSPGLAGGYNEQFF; CDR3 DNA: TGTGCCAGCAGCCCAGGACTAGCGGGAGGCTACAATGAGCAGTTCTTC
clone size: many; J gene: TRBJ2-2; V gene: TRBV7-3; D gene: TRBD1; CDR3 protein: CASSPGQGRPGELFF; CDR3 DNA: TGTGCCAGCAGCCCGGGACAGGGTAGGCCCGGGGAGCTGTTTTTT
clone size: many; J gene: TRBJ2-1; V gene: TRBV9; D gene: -; CDR3 protein: CASPSMGAGMDVNEQFF; CDR3 DNA: TGTGCCAGCCCCAGTATGGGGGCAGGGATGGACGTCAATGAGCAGTTCTTC
clone size: many; J gene: TRBJ1-1; V gene: TRBV5-1; D gene: -; CDR3 protein: CASSLEPGANTEAFF; CDR3 DNA: TGCGCCAGCAGCTTGGAACCAGGGGCGAACACTGAAGCTTTCTTT
clone size: many; J gene: TRBJ1-5; V gene: TRBV2; D gene: -; CDR3 protein: CASSDWGSNQPQHF; CDR3 DNA: TGTGCCAGCAGTGATTGGGGTAGCAATCAGCCCCAGCATTTT
clone size: many; J gene: TRBJ2-2; V gene: TRBV5-1; D gene: -; CDR3 protein: CASSLEVAGELFF; CDR3 DNA: TGCGCCAGCAGCTTGGAAGTAGCCGGGGAGCTGTTTTTT
clone size: many; J gene: TRBJ2-2; V gene: TRBV7-9; D gene: -; CDR3 protein: CASSLVRDKNTGELFF; CDR3 DNA: TGTGCCAGCAGCTTAGTCCGGGACAAGAACACCGGGGAGCTGTTTTTT
clone size: many; J gene: TRBJ2-3; V gene: TRBV29-1; D gene: TRBD2; CDR3 protein: CSVRGAGGQGTQYF; CDR3 DNA: TGCAGCGTCCGAGGAGCGGGAGGCCAAGGTACGCAGTATTTT
clone size: -; J gene: TRBJ1-1; V gene: TRBV7-9; D gene: -; CDR3 protein: CATATEAFF; CDR3 DNA: TGTGCCACCGCCACTGAAGCTTTCTTT
clone size: few; J gene: TRBJ1-5; V gene: TRBV28; D gene: -; CDR3 protein: CASSTPSGLDNQPQHF; CDR3 DNA: TGTGCCAGCAGTACTCCTTCCGGGCTTGACAATCAGCCCCAGCATTTT